Listed here are 14 T cell receptor beta chains from one sample, sequenced in a study of blood T cell repertoires in COVID-19. Profiling relied on immunoSEQ multiplex PCR, and the TCRdb table lists in-frame clones only, not all of them. In the table there are hundreds of thousands of clones, about 90% of which are singletons. Material for sequencing was PBMCs or T cells enriched from blood (not recorded which). The receptors derive from a man aged 25-45 years who had recovered from COVID-19.

This rearrangement joins TRBV3-1 (or the pseudogene TRBV3-2) to TRBJ2-7, with a possible D match to TRBD2 (6 bases). CDR1 is LGHDT, CDR2 YNNKEL, per germline (reference sequence). The CDR3 is 17 residues long. V dropped 4 bases and J dropped 4 bases, with 23 bases sitting between them. Here the CDR3 reads CASSPNVHRDSTYEQYF. DNA of the CDR3: TGTGCCAGCAGCCCGAACGTACACCGGGACTCCACGTACGAGCAGTACTTC.

The chain uses TRBV24-1 and TRBJ2-1; 8 nucleotides agree with TRBD1. The V segment lost 7 bases and the J segment 5 bases; nucleotides outside the gene matches: 3. The CDR3 extends over 13 amino acids. Germline CDR1 KGHDR, CDR2 SFDVKD. CDR3 amino acids: CATRGQENNEQFF. DNA of the CDR3: TGTGCCACCAGGGGACAGGAAAACAATGAGCAGTTCTTC.

This rearrangement joins TRBV11-2 to TRBJ2-5, with D perhaps matching TRBD1 (6 bases). Trimming left V 3 bases short and J 0 bases short, with 11 bases between. Germline V gives CDR1 SGHAT, CDR2 FQNNGV. The CDR3 extends over 15 amino acids. The DNA for the CDR3 is TGTGCCAGCAGCTTCGGGCAGGGGAACCAAGAGACCCAGTACTTC. Translation: CASSFGQGNQETQYF.

This clone occurred once. J is TRBJ2-5 and V is TRBV18; D is possibly TRBD2 (6 bases). Between the trimmed V and J ends, which lost 8 bases and 2 bases, there was a span of 12 bases. CDR1 KGHSH and CDR2 LQKENI come from the germline V gene. The CDR3 totals 13 residues. The CDR3 DNA reads as TGTGCCAGCCAAACCGGGACTCAAGAGACCCAGTACTTC. Its translation is CASQTGTQETQYF.

The chain links TRBV7-2 to TRBJ1-1; no firm D call. V was clipped by 7 bases and J by 0 bases, with 12 bases between them. Germline CDR1 SGHTA, CDR2 FQGNSA. This CDR3 has 14 amino acids. CDR3 in amino acids: CASNREPMNTEAFF. For the CDR3, the DNA is TGTGCCAGCAACCGGGAGCCCATGAACACTGAAGCTTTCTTT.

This chain uses TRBV9 with TRBJ2-3; tentative D call: TRBD2 (6 bases). The V gene lost 4 bases and the J gene lost 2 bases, with 11 bases spanning the gap. The CDR3 runs to 14 residues. Germline CDR1 and CDR2: SGDLS and YYNGEE. DNA for the CDR3: TGTGCCAGCAGCCCTGCGGGACCCACAGATACGCAGTATTTT. This translates into CASSPAGPTDTQYF.

The chain employs TRBV5-4 and TRBJ2-7; D unclear. Per the germline V gene, CDR1 is SGHNT and CDR2 is YYREEE (reference sequence). V was cut by 0 bases and J by 3 bases, with 13 bases left in between. The CDR3 consists of 15 residues. The CDR3 DNA reads as TGTGCCAGCAGCTTGGGTCTACCTGCAATCTACGAGCAGTACTTC. Encoded protein: CASSLGLPAIYEQYF.

The chain joins TRBV19 to TRBJ2-6, with a weak D call TRBD2 (7 bases). The germline V gene encodes CDR1 LNHDA and CDR2 SQIVND (reference sequence). The V and J ends lost 7 bases and 0 bases respectively, with 10 bases between them. CDR3 length: 15 amino acids. CDR3 protein: CASKGGGSGANVLTF. The DNA of the CDR3 is TGTGCCAGTAAAGGGGGGGGCTCTGGGGCCAACGTCCTGACTTTC.

Here the CDR3 DNA reads TGCAGCGTCGCTCATAGGACAGGGATCTATGGCTACACCTTC. This gives the protein CSVAHRTGIYGYTF. This chain links TRBV29-1 with TRBJ1-2, with 8 nucleotides matching TRBD1. V shed 6 bases and J 4 bases; nucleotides not matched to a gene: 10. The CDR3 covers 14 residues. CDR1 is SQVTM and CDR2 is ANQGSEA in the germline V gene.

This chain joins TRBV28 and TRBJ1-6; D not resolved. The CDR3 covers 15 residues. The germline gives CDR1 MDHEN, CDR2 SYDVKM. Trimming pared 2 bases from V and 9 bases from J, leaving 14 bases between. CDR3: CASSLMGDIISPLHF. In DNA, the CDR3 is TGTGCCAGCAGTTTAATGGGAGATATAATTTCACCCCTCCACTTT. Full variable domain (missing parts from reference TRBV28 and TRBJ1-6): DVKVTQSSRYLVKRTGEKVFLECVQDMDHENMFWYRQDPGLGLRLIYFSYDVKMKEKGDIPEGYSVSREKKERFSLILESASTNQTSMYLCASSLMGDIISPLHFGNGTRLTVT.

The CDR3 DNA follows: TGTGCCAGCAGCGTAGATGCGGGAGCGGGTGCAGATACGCAGTATTTT. Its protein product is CASSVDAGAGADTQYF. The genes are TRBV9 and TRBJ2-3; 7 nucleotides align to TRBD2. V shed 0 bases, J shed 4 bases, and the junction held 8 bases outside the gene matches. This CDR3 contains 16 residues. Germline CDR1 and CDR2: SGDLS and YYNGEE.

The rearrangement links TRBV6-5 to TRBJ1-6; D not certain. Looked up from germline, CDR1 is MNHEY and CDR2 is SVGAGI. V was shortened by 0 bases and J by 5 bases, with 8 bases between the two germline ends. The CDR3 runs to 15 residues. As DNA, the CDR3 is TGTGCCAGCAGTTACTCCCAGTTAAATAATTCACCCCTCCACTTT. Its translation is CASSYSQLNNSPLHF.

The rearrangement joins TRBV5-4 to TRBJ2-7; 10 positions agree with TRBD2. Germline V CDR1 and CDR2: SGHNT, YYREEE (reference sequence). V trimming: 0 bases; J trimming: 7 bases; junction bases outside the gene matches: 10. This CDR3 is built from 16 residues. In DNA, the CDR3 is TGTGCCAGCAGCTTGGCCCTTCTAGCGGGAGTTGGGGAGCAGTACTTC. Translation: CASSLALLAGVGEQYF. The whole variable domain, remainder taken from reference TRBV5-4 and TRBJ2-7, is ETGVTQSPTHLIKTRGQQVTLRCSSQSGHNTVSWYQQALGQGPQFIFQYYREEENGRGNFPPRFSGLQFPNYSSELNVNALELDDSALYLCASSLALLAGVGEQYFGPGTRLTVT.

Only one count was recorded for this clone. The chain has TRBV30 and TRBJ1-2; possibly TRBD1 for D (6 bases). This CDR3 contains 15 residues. V was pared by 2 bases and J by 5 bases, with 18 bases between. Germline-derived CDR1 and CDR2 are GTSNPN and SVGIG (reference sequence). The DNA for the CDR3 is TGTGCCTGGAGTCTGACAGGATCACTGAGATATGGCTACACCTTC. This encodes CAWSLTGSLRYGYTF.